The 31 T cell receptor beta chains in this list originate from one sample, sequenced in a study of shared clonotypes between healthy human individuals. The assay was immunoSEQ multiplex PCR, and TCRdb's table has in-frame clones only and misses some. Among around 2,000,000 clones listed, 95% were seen once. The specimen sequenced was naive CD4+ T cells sorted from blood. Described subset: CD45RA+ positively selected. The receptors here all came from a man between 18 and 35 years old in good health.

This chain uses TRBV30 with TRBJ1-6, with unresolved D. V shed 3 bases and J shed 9 bases, with 18 bases lying between them. CDR3 length: 15 residues. CDR1 is GTSNPN, CDR2 SVGIG, per germline (reference sequence). The CDR3 nucleotides are TGTGCCTGGAGCAAATCTGAACGGAAGGGTTCACCCCTCCACTTT. Its translation: CAWSKSERKGSPLHF.

The sample holds one count of this clone. The chain couples TRBV30 to TRBJ1-1, with a weak D call TRBD1 (6 bases). V lost 4 bases and J lost 7, with 16 bases in between. The CDR3 is 13 amino acids. Looked up from germline, CDR1 is GTSNPN and CDR2 is SVGIG (reference sequence). This CDR3 reads CAWKGDTHSEAFF. The CDR3 DNA sequence: TGTGCCTGGAAAGGGGACACACACAGTGAAGCTTTCTTT.

The chain employs TRBV7-9 and TRBJ1-1; D not certain. CDR1 is SEHNR and CDR2 is FQNEAQ in the germline V gene (reference sequence). This CDR3 contains 13 residues. V gave up 5 bases and J gave up 2 bases, with 9 bases separating them. For the CDR3, the DNA is TGTGCCAGCAGCCGCAGCGATAACACTGAAGCTTTCTTT. Protein: CASSRSDNTEAFF.

The V gene is TRBV5-8, the J gene TRBJ2-5, with 12 bases fitting TRBD2. Unmatched junction bases numbered 2, after V lost 2 bases and J lost 0 bases. Per the germline V gene, CDR1 is SGHTS and CDR2 is YDEGEE. The CDR3 extends over 16 amino acids. CDR3 region: CASSFGLAGYQETQYF. CDR3 bases: TGTGCCAGCAGCTTTGGACTAGCGGGGTACCAAGAGACCCAGTACTTC.

The chain couples TRBV6-5 to TRBJ1-2; no firm D call. CDR1 is MNHEY, CDR2 SVGAGI, per germline. CDR3 size: 15 residues. The germline V and J ends were trimmed by 0 bases and 7 bases, with 15 bases remaining between them. CDR3 in amino acids: CASSYSGIVFSGYTF. The CDR3 region has the DNA TGTGCCAGCAGTTACTCCGGGATTGTCTTTAGTGGCTACACCTTC.

V usage is TRBV10-3 and J usage is TRBJ1-3, with TRBD1 as a possible D gene (5 bases). The CDR3 has 14 amino acids. Trimming left V 6 bases short and J 4 bases short, with 13 bases between. CDR1 ENHRY and CDR2 SYGVKD come from the germline V gene. The CDR3 is CAIRLDNSGNTIYF. The CDR3 DNA is TGTGCCATCAGGTTGGACAACTCGGGAAACACCATATATTTT.

As to this clone: Different DNA sequences within this sample yield the same CDR3. V and J are TRBV6-5 and TRBJ2-5; 15 bases map to TRBD2. The CDR3 is 16 residues long. Germline CDR1 is MNHEY and CDR2 is SVGAGI. The ends lost 2 bases at V and 2 bases at J; junction bases unmatched: 0. In nucleotides, the CDR3 is TGTGCCAGCAGTTACGGGACTAGCGGGGGGCAAGAGACCCAGTACTTC. It encodes CASSYGTSGGQETQYF.

V is TRBV7-2 and J is TRBJ1-1; D is uncertain. Trimming left V 5 bases short and J 3 bases short, with 10 bases between. CDR1 SGHTA and CDR2 FQGNSA come from the germline V gene. This CDR3 comprises 13 residues. As DNA, the CDR3 is TGTGCCAGCAGCAATAACCCGGACACTGAAGCTTTCTTT. This sequence encodes CASSNNPDTEAFF.

The chain joins TRBV7-9 to TRBJ2-2, with D possibly being TRBD1 (5 bases). Looked up from germline, CDR1 is SEHNR and CDR2 is FQNEAQ (reference sequence). This CDR3 is 15 amino acids long. V was trimmed by 6 bases and J by 2 bases, leaving 13 bases between them. The CDR3 is CASRLPGLNTGELFF. CDR3 coding DNA: TGTGCCAGCAGATTACCAGGGCTAAACACCGGGGAGCTGTTTTTT. Full variable domain (rest looked up from reference TRBV7-9 and TRBJ2-2): DTGVSQNPRHKITKRGQNVTFRCDPISEHNRLYWYRQTLGQGPEFLTYFQNEAQLEKSRLLSDRFSAERPKGSFSTLEIQRTEQGDSAMYLCASRLPGLNTGELFFGEGSRLTVL.

The chain links TRBV28 to TRBJ1-5, with 8 bases fitting TRBD1. The CDR3 extends over 16 amino acids. Germline V gene data show CDR1 as MDHEN and CDR2 as SYDVKM. V gave up 4 bases and J gave up 0 bases; unmatched junction bases: 5. The CDR3 spells CASSSHRGYSNQPQHF. CDR3 DNA: TGTGCCAGCAGTTCCCACAGGGGGTATAGCAATCAGCCCCAGCATTTT.

The chain couples TRBV4-1 to TRBJ2-5, with D possibly TRBD2 on 6 matching bases. CDR1 is MGHRA and CDR2 is YSYEKL in the germline V gene. The CDR3 sequence is 13 residues long. Trimming took off 0 bases at V and 13 bases at J, with 15 bases between the two ends. The CDR3 region has the DNA TGCGCCAGCAGCCAAGATGGGGCAGGGAGGAGGTACTTC. Amino acids: CASSQDGAGRRYF.

The gene calls are TRBV18 and TRBJ2-7; D is tentatively TRBD1 or TRBD2 (5 bases each). V was clipped by 3 bases and J by 3 bases, with 18 bases between them. The CDR3 is made up of 16 amino acids. Looked up from germline, CDR1 is KGHSH and CDR2 is LQKENI. DNA for the CDR3: TGTGCCAGCTCACCCGCTCCGGGACGGAGAAACTACGAGCAGTACTTC. As protein: CASSPAPGRRNYEQYF.

This clone was recorded once. The chain links TRBV5-1 to TRBJ2-2, with D unresolved. With 7 bases removed from V and 0 bases from J, the gap between germline ends came to 13 bases. The CDR3 totals 15 residues. The germline gives CDR1 SGHRS, CDR2 YFSETQ. The CDR3 DNA follows: TGCGCCAGCTGCAATCTCCCCACGAACACCGGGGAGCTGTTTTTT. Translation: CASCNLPTNTGELFF.

The chain has TRBV5-4 and TRBJ2-5, with D uncertain. V lost 4 bases and J lost 7, with 14 bases in between. From germline, CDR1 is SGHNT and CDR2 YYREEE (reference sequence). The CDR3 sequence is 13 residues long. The CDR3 region is CASSQTRDGTQYF. CDR3 bases: TGTGCCAGCAGCCAGACAAGGGATGGGACCCAGTACTTC.

The chain carries TRBV18 and TRBJ2-7; 8 positions match TRBD1. With V trimmed by 3 bases and J by 6 bases, 10 bases remained unmatched. Looked up from germline, CDR1 is KGHSH and CDR2 is LQKENI. The CDR3 loop spans 15 amino acids. In DNA form, the CDR3 reads TGTGCCAGCTCACCTGTTTTGGCAGGGGGCGGCGAGCAGTACTTC. As protein: CASSPVLAGGGEQYF.

The chain joins TRBV5-1 to TRBJ2-7, with 7 nucleotides matching TRBD1. Germline V gene sequence: CDR1 SGHRS, CDR2 YFSETQ. V lost 7 bases and J lost 2; bases outside the gene matches: 3. The CDR3 consists of 12 residues. Here the CDR3 reads CASSGTAYEQYF. The CDR3 nucleotides are TGCGCCAGCTCCGGGACAGCCTACGAGCAGTACTTC.

In regard to this clone: Additional DNA sequences in this sample encode the identical CDR3. The rearrangement links TRBV30 to TRBJ1-2, with 7 nucleotides matching TRBD1. V lost 3 bases, J lost 5 bases, and 6 bases stayed unmatched. The CDR3 is 13 amino acids. Per the germline V gene, CDR1 is GTSNPN and CDR2 is SVGIG (reference sequence). CDR3: CAWSRTGGYGYTF. CDR3 nucleotides: TGTGCCTGGAGCAGGACAGGAGGATATGGCTACACCTTC.

This chain links TRBV6-1 with TRBJ2-1; 13 bases are shared with TRBD2. The trim removed 6 bases at V and 7 bases at J, leaving 6 bases unmatched. The CDR3 sequence is 15 residues long. Per the germline V gene, CDR1 is MNHNS and CDR2 is SASEGT. CDR3 sequence (DNA): TGTGCCAGCAGACTCGGACTAGCGGGGGTTAATGAGCAGTTCTTC. Translating it yields CASRLGLAGVNEQFF.

This chain uses TRBV10-2 with TRBJ1-6, with a weak D call TRBD1 (6 bases). CDR1 and CDR2 (germline): WSHSY, SAAADI. Trimming cost V 8 bases and J 0 bases, with 11 bases left between them. CDR3 length: 15 residues. The CDR3: CASRQESSYNSPLHF. The CDR3 DNA reads TGCGCCAGCCGACAGGAGTCCTCCTATAATTCACCCCTCCACTTT.

The chain combines TRBV6-1 with TRBJ2-7; 9 nucleotides agree with TRBD1. CDR1 is MNHNS, CDR2 SASEGT, per germline. Unmatched junction bases numbered 5, after V lost 4 bases and J lost 7 bases. The CDR3 runs 13 residues. CDR3 DNA sequence: TGTGCCAGCAGTGCACAGGGGGCGGGGGAGCAGTACTTC. It specifies CASSAQGAGEQYF.

V usage is TRBV7-2 and J usage is TRBJ2-1; 9 nucleotides agree with TRBD2. The CDR3 is made up of 15 amino acids. Germline values: CDR1 SGHTA, CDR2 FQGNSA. V was pared by 5 bases and J by 9 bases, with 11 bases of the junction left unmatched. The CDR3 protein is CASSLVAGGPSEQFF. CDR3 sequence (DNA): TGTGCCAGCAGCCTAGTGGCGGGAGGGCCGAGTGAGCAGTTCTTC.

V usage is TRBV29-1 and J usage is TRBJ1-2; D call uncertain. The CDR3 extends over 11 amino acids. Between the trimmed V and J ends, which lost 5 bases and 1 base, there was a span of 5 bases. Per the germline V gene, CDR1 is SQVTM and CDR2 is ANQGSEA. DNA for the CDR3: TGCAGCGTTCTACTTAACTATGGCTACACCTTC. This gives the protein CSVLLNYGYTF. Using reference TRBV29-1 and TRBJ1-2 for the parts outside the CDR3, the full variable domain is SAVISQKPSRDICQRGTSLTIQCQVDSQVTMMFWYRQQPGQSLTLIATANQGSEATYESGFVIDKFPISRPNLTFSTLTVSNMSPEDSSIYLCSVLLNYGYTFGSGTRLTVV.

The CDR3 sequence: CASSLMAQSNQPQHF. In DNA, the CDR3 is TGTGCCAGCAGTTTAATGGCTCAGAGCAATCAGCCCCAGCATTTT. The chain combines TRBV27 with TRBJ1-5; D is uncertain. Germline loops: CDR1 MNHEY, CDR2 SMNVEV (reference sequence). This CDR3 has 15 amino acids. The V end lost 2 bases, the J end lost 1 base, and 9 bases lay between the germline ends.

This clone was counted once. The V gene is TRBV5-1, the J gene TRBJ2-1, with TRBD2 as a possible D gene (5 bases). Germline V gene data show CDR1 as SGHRS and CDR2 as YFSETQ. This CDR3 contains 15 residues. V lost 3 bases and J 1 base, leaving 11 bases between the germline ends. The CDR3 here is CASSSESGSYNEQFF. CDR3 in DNA: TGCGCCAGCAGCTCTGAATCGGGGTCCTACAATGAGCAGTTCTTC.

This chain uses TRBV30 with TRBJ1-6; 7 positions agree with TRBD1. The CDR3 length is 12 residues. V trimming: 8 bases; J trimming: 7 bases; junction bases outside the gene matches: 5. Germline V gene data show CDR1 as GTSNPN and CDR2 as SVGIG (reference sequence). CDR3 sequence reads: CAQGGYNSPLHF. Here the CDR3 DNA reads TGTGCCCAGGGGGGATACAATTCACCCCTCCACTTT. The complete variable domain, with remaining parts taken from reference TRBV30 and TRBJ1-6, reads SQTIHQWPATLVQPVGSPLSLECTVEGTSNPNLYWYRQAAGRGLQLLFYSVGIGQISSEVPQNLSASRPQDRQFILSSKKLLLSDSGFYLCAQGGYNSPLHFGNGTRLTVT.

The chain employs TRBV9 and TRBJ2-7; D might be TRBD2 (5 bases). With 4 bases removed from V and 0 bases from J, the gap between germline ends came to 23 bases. CDR1 and CDR2 from the germline V gene are SGDLS and YYNGEE. This CDR3 comprises 18 residues. CDR3 loop: CASSPPQSGYSASYEQYF. The CDR3 DNA sequence: TGTGCCAGCAGCCCTCCCCAGAGCGGCTACTCGGCCTCCTACGAGCAGTACTTC. The variable domain in full, with the rest retrieved from reference TRBV9 and TRBJ2-7, is DSGVTQTPKHLITATGQRVTLRCSPRSGDLSVYWYQQSLDQGLQFLIQYYNGEERAKGNILERFSAQQFPDLHSELNLSSLELGDSALYFCASSPPQSGYSASYEQYFGPGTRLTVT.

This clone was counted a single time. V is TRBV4-3 and J is TRBJ2-7, with 10 nucleotides matching TRBD1. The V segment lost 3 bases and the J segment 5 bases; nucleotides outside the gene matches: 4. Germline CDR1 and CDR2: LGHNA and YSLEER. CDR3 size: 14 residues. CDR3 region: CASSHTDRGNEQYF. The CDR3 bases are TGCGCCAGCAGCCATACGGACAGGGGGAACGAGCAGTACTTC.

The V call is TRBV2, the J call TRBJ2-2; D remains unclear. V lost 8 bases to trimming and J lost 3 bases, with 4 bases between them. The CDR3 runs 11 residues. The germline V gene has CDR1 SNHLY and CDR2 FYNNEI. The CDR3 DNA reads TGTGCCAGCGGGGACACCGGGGAGCTGTTTTTT. Protein sequence: CASGDTGELFF.

V gene TRBV2 combines with J gene TRBJ1-1; D might be TRBD1 (6 bases). V was clipped by 3 bases and J by 1 base, with 12 bases between them. The germline V gene encodes CDR1 SNHLY and CDR2 FYNNEI. The CDR3 runs to 15 residues. CDR3: CASSEEVQGNTEAFF. The DNA for the CDR3 is TGTGCCAGCAGTGAGGAAGTACAGGGGAACACTGAAGCTTTCTTT.

The rearrangement joins TRBV7-8 to TRBJ2-1, with 8 nucleotides matching TRBD1. CDR1 and CDR2 from the germline V gene are SGHVS and FQNEAQ. CDR3 length equals 15 residues. Trimming cost V 3 bases and J 4 bases; bases outside gene matches: 5. For the CDR3, the DNA is TGTGCCAGCAGCTTCCGGGACAGGCCTTACAATGAGCAGTTCTTC. Translation: CASSFRDRPYNEQFF.

This clone was observed once. V is TRBV5-1 and J is TRBJ1-3; D gene ambiguous. The V gene lost 4 bases and the J gene lost 0 bases, with 14 bases spanning the gap. From germline, CDR1 is SGHRS and CDR2 YFSETQ. The CDR3 runs to 16 residues. CDR3 sequence: CASSTGEITSGNTIYF. CDR3 nucleotide sequence: TGCGCCAGCAGCACCGGGGAAATAACCTCTGGAAACACCATATATTTT.